These 26 T cell receptor beta chains share one sample of origin, sequenced in a study of molecular identifiers for immune sequencing clone quantification. TCRdb re-called the PCR reads with MiXCR, one entry per CDR3 protein. The sample holds about 640,000 distinct CDR3 sequences, about 20% seen once. Sequencing input: naive CD8+ T cells from blood, with Jurkat cell RNA spiked in. Described subset: FACS-sorted CD8+CD4-CCR7+CD45RA+ naive T cells. Every receptor here comes from a human donor in good health. Some libraries in this study had Jurkat cell RNA spiked in.

The sample holds many counts of this clonotype. The V call is TRBV30, the J call TRBJ2-7, with TRBD1 matching over 7 bases. The CDR3 has 13 amino acids. With V trimmed by 2 bases and J by 3 bases, 4 bases remained unmatched. CDR1 and CDR2 (germline): GTSNPN, SVGIG (reference sequence). The chain's CDR3 is CAWSLSGGYEQYF. Here the CDR3 DNA reads TGTGCCTGGAGTCTGTCAGGGGGCTACGAGCAGTACTTC.

This clonotype was picked up a small number of times. The chain employs TRBV5-6 and TRBJ2-5; TRBD1 is a possible D gene (6 bases). V lost 0 bases to trimming and J lost 6 bases, with 15 bases between them. This CDR3 region has 15 residues. Germline lookup yields CDR1 SGHDT and CDR2 YYEEEE. The CDR3 sequence: CASSLVRGFTKTQYF. DNA of the CDR3: TGTGCCAGCAGCTTGGTCAGGGGTTTTACGAAGACCCAGTACTTC.

This clonotype was seen a few times. Written as DNA, the CDR3 is TGCAGTGCTAGAGATCCACCGGCGCAAGGGATCTATGGCTACACCTTC. Its protein product is CSARDPPAQGIYGYTF. The chain uses TRBV20-1 and TRBJ1-2; unclear D gene. This CDR3 is built from 16 residues. V shed 0 bases and J shed 4 bases, with 18 bases lying between them. The germline gives CDR1 DFQATT, CDR2 SNEGSKA (reference sequence).

The gene calls are TRBV4-1 and TRBJ2-7; 9 bases agree with TRBD1. With 4 bases clipped from V and 0 bases from J, the junction kept 13 bases outside the gene matches. The CDR3 is made up of 18 amino acids. CDR1 MGHRA and CDR2 YSYEKL come from the germline V gene. As DNA, the CDR3 is TGCGCCAGCAGCCCCGCAGGTCCGGGACAGGGCCTCTCCTACGAGCAGTACTTC. Translation gives CASSPAGPGQGLSYEQYF.

This clonotype was recorded at least ten times. The chain carries TRBV5-5 and TRBJ1-6; no definite D call. Germline V CDR1 and CDR2: SGHKS, YYEKEE (reference sequence). This CDR3 region has 17 residues. Trimming took 4 bases from V and 1 from J, leaving 15 bases between them. The CDR3 protein is CASSPWVRRSYNSPLHF. CDR3 DNA: TGTGCCAGCAGCCCCTGGGTCCGCAGGTCCTATAATTCACCCCTCCACTTT.

This clonotype was found a few times. The genes are TRBV5-4 and TRBJ2-1; D not certain. Trimming shortened V by 4 bases and J by 9 bases, and 11 bases separated the two germline ends. Per the germline V gene, CDR1 is SGHNT and CDR2 is YYREEE (reference sequence). The CDR3 runs 12 residues. For the CDR3, the DNA is TGTGCCAGCAGCCAAGTCCCAGGTGAGCAGTTCTTC. Translation: CASSQVPGEQFF.

This clonotype was detected only a few times. The chain is built from TRBV12-3 or TRBV12-4 and TRBJ1-2, with D perhaps matching TRBD1 (6 bases). Trimming stripped 5 bases from V and 8 bases from J, with 15 bases between. This CDR3 has 13 residues. The CDR3 bases are TGTGCCAGCAGTCCATGGGGGGCTCGGGGCTACACCTTC. As protein: CASSPWGARGYTF.

Ten or more counts support this clonotype. The chain uses TRBV15 and TRBJ2-7; tentatively, D is TRBD1 (6 bases). The CDR3 is 15 residues long. Germline V gene sequence: CDR1 LNHNV, CDR2 YYDKDF (reference sequence). The V end lost 2 bases, the J end lost 3 bases, and 14 bases lay between the germline ends. DNA of the CDR3: TGTGCCACCAGCAGACAAACAGGGTACCACTACGAGCAGTACTTC. Its translation: CATSRQTGYHYEQYF.

This clonotype was counted a few times. The rearrangement uses TRBV7-9 and TRBJ2-2; 9 nucleotides line up with TRBD1. Germline values: CDR1 SEHNR, CDR2 FQNEAQ (reference sequence). The CDR3 is 16 residues long. V was pared by 5 bases and J by 5 bases, with 9 bases of the junction left unmatched. CDR3 in DNA: TGTGCCAGCAGCCGAACAGGGGGCGGCCTAACCGGGGAGCTGTTTTTT. It is translated as CASSRTGGGLTGELFF.

This clonotype was seen repeatedly, ten times or more. V gene TRBV7-6 combines with J gene TRBJ1-2, with no clear D. V lost 1 base and J 1 base, leaving 10 bases between the germline ends. The germline V gene encodes CDR1 SGHVS and CDR2 FNYEAQ. CDR3 length equals 15 residues. The CDR3 DNA reads as TGTGCCAGCAGCTTAGATGAGGGATTTAACTATGGCTACACCTTC. Protein product: CASSLDEGFNYGYTF.

This clonotype has a count of ten or more. The rearrangement uses TRBV18 and TRBJ1-1; TRBD1 matches at 7 bases. Germline V gene sequence: CDR1 KGHSH, CDR2 LQKENI. CDR3 length: 14 residues. V shed 3 bases, J shed 4 bases, and the junction held 5 bases outside the gene matches. The CDR3 loop is CASSPDAGGTEAFF. Here the CDR3 DNA reads TGTGCCAGCTCACCGGACGCAGGGGGCACTGAAGCTTTCTTT.

This clonotype was counted many times. This chain links TRBV7-9 with TRBJ1-1; no definite D call. Trimming shortened V by 2 bases and J by 10 bases, and 14 bases separated the two germline ends. The CDR3 has 13 residues. The germline gives CDR1 SEHNR, CDR2 FQNEAQ (reference sequence). CDR3 coding DNA: TGTGCCAGCAGCTTAAGCCAACGGGAGGTAGCTTTCTTT. Translation: CASSLSQREVAFF.

This clonotype was found a few times. The V and J genes are TRBV7-2 and TRBJ2-7; 7 bases align to TRBD2. The CDR3 covers 14 residues. V shed 5 bases and J 4 bases; nucleotides not matched to a gene: 8. Germline loops: CDR1 SGHTA, CDR2 FQGNSA. Written as DNA, the CDR3 is TGTGCCAGCAGCGGGGGGGGAGGAGGGTACGAGCAGTACTTC. Protein product: CASSGGGGGYEQYF.

CDR3: CASSLGFGDNEQFF. The DNA of the CDR3 is TGTGCCAGCAGCTTGGGATTTGGGGACAATGAGCAGTTCTTC. This chain joins TRBV11-2 and TRBJ2-1, with D unresolved. The CDR3 contains 14 residues. V dropped 3 bases and J dropped 5 bases, with 11 bases sitting between them. The germline CDR1 and CDR2 sequences are SGHAT and FQNNGV.

This clonotype occurred a few times. The rearrangement links TRBV20-1 to TRBJ2-3; 9 nucleotides align to TRBD2. J lost 6 bases, V lost 3 bases, and 13 bases had no gene match. The CDR3 is 16 residues long. Per germline, CDR1 DFQATT and CDR2 SNEGSKA (reference sequence). In nucleotides, the CDR3 is TGCAGTGCTAGTAGGCGGGCTAGCGGGGTTGCTGATACGCAGTATTTT. Its protein is CSASRRASGVADTQYF.

This clonotype was counted at least ten times. This sequence joins TRBV9 and TRBJ2-7; no clear D gene. The CDR3 covers 11 residues. Germline V gene data show CDR1 as SGDLS and CDR2 as YYNGEE. The V end lost 5 bases, the J end lost 3 bases, and 6 bases lay between the germline ends. CDR3 bases: TGTGCCAGCAGTGCAGGCTACGAGCAGTACTTC. Translating gives CASSAGYEQYF.

On this clonotype: This sequence may be a read error, since a much larger clone differs from it by one base. This rearrangement joins TRBV5-3 to TRBJ2-1; D assignment may be TRBD1 or TRBD2 (5 bases each). TRBV5-3 is labeled an ORF, and its function is uncertain. The CDR3 spans 18 residues. In DNA, the CDR3 is TGTGCCAGCAGCTTGGTCCCCAGTGGAGGCAGCCCGGACAATGGGCAGTTCTTC. This encodes CASSLVPSGGSPDNGQFF.

A note on this clonotype: A much larger clone sits a single nucleotide away, making a read error possible. The V gene is TRBV9, the J gene TRBJ2-2; 9 positions agree with TRBD2. This CDR3 spans 16 amino acids. Germline lookup yields CDR1 SGDLS and CDR2 YYNGEE. The ends lost 3 bases at V and 4 bases at J; junction bases unmatched: 7. The CDR3 reads CASSGTGTSTTGELFF. DNA of the CDR3: TGTGCCAGCAGCGGGACCGGGACTAGCACCACCGGGGAGCTGTTTTTT.

This clonotype was recorded many times. The J gene is TRBJ2-2, the V gene TRBV2; D is tentatively TRBD1 or TRBD2 (5 bases each). The CDR3 is made up of 16 amino acids. The germline gives CDR1 SNHLY, CDR2 FYNNEI. V lost 4 bases, J lost 1 base, and 13 bases lay in between. DNA of the CDR3: TGTGCCAGCAGTGCCAGCAGGGACCGGAACACCGGGGAGCTGTTTTTT. It yields the protein CASSASRDRNTGELFF.

This clonotype has at least ten counts. V and J are TRBV7-2 and TRBJ2-4, with D possibly matching TRBD2 (5 bases). The CDR3 spans 15 residues. Trimming stripped 5 bases from V and 1 base from J, with 12 bases between. Per the germline V gene, CDR1 is SGHTA and CDR2 is FQGNSA. CDR3: CASSPPGSAKNIQYF. The CDR3 DNA follows: TGTGCCAGCAGCCCCCCGGGGAGCGCCAAAAACATTCAGTACTTC.

In its sample, this clonotype was seen many times. J is TRBJ2-3 and V is TRBV9; D might be TRBD2 (5 bases). The CDR3 is 15 amino acids. Trimming cost V 3 bases and J 6 bases, with 17 bases left between them. Germline V CDR1 and CDR2: SGDLS, YYNGEE. The CDR3 spells CASSEGVPSSDTQYF. In DNA form, the CDR3 reads TGTGCCAGCAGCGAGGGAGTCCCCAGTTCGGATACGCAGTATTTT.

This clonotype was seen ten or more times. The chain has TRBV2 and TRBJ2-5; unclear D gene. The CDR3 covers 15 residues. Trimming pared 7 bases from V and 3 bases from J, leaving 18 bases between. CDR1 and CDR2 (germline): SNHLY, FYNNEI. The CDR3 region is CASMNPDPAKETQYF. The CDR3 region has the DNA TGTGCCAGCATGAACCCCGACCCCGCTAAAGAGACCCAGTACTTC.

On this clonotype itself: Germline and junction disagree at one end, which may indicate a read error. This chain uses TRBV7-9 with TRBJ2-7, with D tentatively TRBD1 or TRBD2 (6 bases each). CDR3 length: 13 residues. Germline-derived CDR1 and CDR2 are SEHNR and FQNEAQ (reference sequence). This CDR3 reads CASSLPGAYEPYF. DNA for the CDR3: TGTGCCAGCAGCTTACCGGGGGCCTACGAGCCGTACTTC.

This clonotype was detected only a few times. The chain recombines TRBV12-3 or TRBV12-4 with TRBJ2-2; no reliable D call. V was clipped by 5 bases and J by 0 bases, with 7 bases between them. The length of the CDR3 is 14 residues. The CDR3 loop reads CASSRFANTGELFF. The CDR3 DNA sequence: TGTGCCAGCAGTAGATTTGCGAACACCGGGGAGCTGTTTTTT.

V and J are TRBV4-1 and TRBJ1-4; a weak D match, TRBD1 (5 bases). Germline CDR1 is MGHRA and CDR2 is YSYEKL. Trimming shortened V by 7 bases and J by 0 bases, and 15 bases separated the two germline ends. The CDR3 spans 16 residues. CDR3 sequence reads: CASTYGTIATNEKLFF. CDR3 nucleotide sequence: TGCGCCAGCACCTACGGGACGATCGCAACTAATGAAAAACTGTTTTTT.

The table lists this clonotype with many counts. This sequence joins TRBV11-2 and TRBJ2-5; D call uncertain. Per the germline V gene, CDR1 is SGHAT and CDR2 is FQNNGV. This CDR3 has 15 residues. Trimming took off 4 bases at V and 1 base at J, with 13 bases between the two ends. The CDR3 coding sequence is TGTGCCAGCAGCTACGCCGCCCTAACCCAAGAGACCCAGTACTTC. It is translated as CASSYAALTQETQYF.